This T cell receptor beta chain was observed in a study of identical twins. Study conclusions and caveats: A partial confounding effect on zero-insertion analyses could come from invariant MAIT and iNKT cells.

In this sample, this clonotype turned up many times. The antigen remains undetermined. CDR1 is SGHRS, CDR2 YFSETQ, per germline. This CDR3 has 13 amino acids. The V end lost 1 base, the J end lost 3 bases, and 4 bases lay between the germline ends. A single record per CDR3 protein comes from TCRdb applying MiXCR to the 5' RACE reads. The data contain 540,000 or so distinct CDR3 sequences, approximately 20% of them singletons. The same sample was also used in a study of yellow fever vaccine responses in identical twins. Turning to that study: Twins' T cell vaccine responses reportedly looked partly convergent, partly personalized.

Sequenced: CD4+ T cells sorted from blood. The sequence was obtained from a woman between 18 and 29 years old in good health. V is TRBV5-1 and J is TRBJ2-2; no definite D call. The CDR3 nucleotides are TGCGCCAGCAGCTTGAAGGACACCGGGGAGCTGTTTTTT. It specifies CASSLKDTGELFF.